This T cell receptor (beta chain) was retrieved from a study of CD8 T cells in ankylosing spondylitis. Findings of the study overall: Within peripheral blood, clones linked to disease were CD8+ and relatively rare. Some motif variants had been reported before (in reactive arthritis synovial fluid and blood).

One entry per CDR3 protein, called by TCRdb with MiXCR from the 5' RACE reads. The data show nearly 350,000 distinct CDR3 sequences, approximately 15% seen once. This clonotype has only a few counts. No antigen is known for it. Germline-derived CDR1 and CDR2 are SEHNR and FQNEAQ (reference sequence). This CDR3 contains 13 residues. V dropped 2 bases and J dropped 7 bases, with 12 bases sitting between them. The sequence derives from a male donor with ankylosing spondylitis or in good health (not recorded which). The sample taken for sequencing was blood, either unsorted or a sorted T cell fraction (not recorded which). V is TRBV7-9 and J is TRBJ2-7; D is undetermined. Here the CDR3 reads CASSLNTMGEQYF. DNA for the CDR3: TGTGCCAGCAGCTTAAACACAATGGGAGAGCAGTACTTC. The entire variable domain, with the rest obtained from reference TRBV7-9 and TRBJ2-7, is as follows: DTGVSQNPRHKITKRGQNVTFRCDPISEHNRLYWYRQTLGQGPEFLTYFQNEAQLEKSRLLSDRFSAERPKGSFSTLEIQRTEQGDSAMYLCASSLNTMGEQYFGPGTRLTVT.